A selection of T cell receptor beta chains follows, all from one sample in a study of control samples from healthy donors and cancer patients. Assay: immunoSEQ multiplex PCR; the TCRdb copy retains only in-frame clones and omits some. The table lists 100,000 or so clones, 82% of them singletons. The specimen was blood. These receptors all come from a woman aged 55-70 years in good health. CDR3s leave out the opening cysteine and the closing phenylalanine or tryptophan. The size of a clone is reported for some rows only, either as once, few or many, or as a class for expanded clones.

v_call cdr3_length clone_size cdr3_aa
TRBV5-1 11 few ASSLLGNTEAF
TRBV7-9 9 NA ASSSVYEQY
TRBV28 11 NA ASRPGHTGELF
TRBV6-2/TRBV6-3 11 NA ASSPSAAHGAF
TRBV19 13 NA ASSTRGLTNEKLF
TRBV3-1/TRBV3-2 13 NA ASSQAGLLQETQY
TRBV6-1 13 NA ASSDWGQGNGEQY
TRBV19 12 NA ASSLTGHDYGYT
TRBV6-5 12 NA ASSYSRFFYGYT
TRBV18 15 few ASSREQGVSRGATQY
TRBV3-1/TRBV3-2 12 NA ASSRGRVPYEQY
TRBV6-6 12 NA AVRGQGGNQPQH
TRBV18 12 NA ASSPGRQNYEQY
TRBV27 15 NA ASSWTGGVSGANVLT
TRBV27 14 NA ASSLSGTGRAEKLF
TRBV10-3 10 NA AISDRGDTQY
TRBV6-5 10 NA ASRFINQPQH
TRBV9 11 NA ASSVGPVGGYT
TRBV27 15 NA ASSLLAGGLGTGELF
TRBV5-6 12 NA ASSRGLAGGEQY
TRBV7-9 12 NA ASSPPSGANVLT
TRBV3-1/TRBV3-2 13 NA ASSQDGRSSYEQY
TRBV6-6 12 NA ASSYREGDTEAF
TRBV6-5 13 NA ASSYSGRGQREQY
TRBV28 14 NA ASILGQGIRGDGYT
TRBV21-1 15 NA ASSKRDSVFKTYEQY
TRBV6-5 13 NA ASSSPGQSYNEQF
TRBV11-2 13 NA ASSLRRASKETQY
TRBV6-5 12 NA ASILTRGSYEQY
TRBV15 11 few ATSAQGRGGYT
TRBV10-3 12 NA AIRPGQLSTEAF
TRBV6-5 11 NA ASTGGWGETQY
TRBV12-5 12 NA ASGLVNMAQPQH
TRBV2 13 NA ASTKRGLGTDTQY
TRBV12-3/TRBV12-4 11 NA ASSPGGNQPQH
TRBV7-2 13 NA ASSLAGQVNYGYT
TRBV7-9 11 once ASSLESVYGYT
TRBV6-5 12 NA ASRGPIDNQPQH
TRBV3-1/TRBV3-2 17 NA ASSQVTASGRFYNSPLH
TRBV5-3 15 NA ARSGWWLPALPGELF